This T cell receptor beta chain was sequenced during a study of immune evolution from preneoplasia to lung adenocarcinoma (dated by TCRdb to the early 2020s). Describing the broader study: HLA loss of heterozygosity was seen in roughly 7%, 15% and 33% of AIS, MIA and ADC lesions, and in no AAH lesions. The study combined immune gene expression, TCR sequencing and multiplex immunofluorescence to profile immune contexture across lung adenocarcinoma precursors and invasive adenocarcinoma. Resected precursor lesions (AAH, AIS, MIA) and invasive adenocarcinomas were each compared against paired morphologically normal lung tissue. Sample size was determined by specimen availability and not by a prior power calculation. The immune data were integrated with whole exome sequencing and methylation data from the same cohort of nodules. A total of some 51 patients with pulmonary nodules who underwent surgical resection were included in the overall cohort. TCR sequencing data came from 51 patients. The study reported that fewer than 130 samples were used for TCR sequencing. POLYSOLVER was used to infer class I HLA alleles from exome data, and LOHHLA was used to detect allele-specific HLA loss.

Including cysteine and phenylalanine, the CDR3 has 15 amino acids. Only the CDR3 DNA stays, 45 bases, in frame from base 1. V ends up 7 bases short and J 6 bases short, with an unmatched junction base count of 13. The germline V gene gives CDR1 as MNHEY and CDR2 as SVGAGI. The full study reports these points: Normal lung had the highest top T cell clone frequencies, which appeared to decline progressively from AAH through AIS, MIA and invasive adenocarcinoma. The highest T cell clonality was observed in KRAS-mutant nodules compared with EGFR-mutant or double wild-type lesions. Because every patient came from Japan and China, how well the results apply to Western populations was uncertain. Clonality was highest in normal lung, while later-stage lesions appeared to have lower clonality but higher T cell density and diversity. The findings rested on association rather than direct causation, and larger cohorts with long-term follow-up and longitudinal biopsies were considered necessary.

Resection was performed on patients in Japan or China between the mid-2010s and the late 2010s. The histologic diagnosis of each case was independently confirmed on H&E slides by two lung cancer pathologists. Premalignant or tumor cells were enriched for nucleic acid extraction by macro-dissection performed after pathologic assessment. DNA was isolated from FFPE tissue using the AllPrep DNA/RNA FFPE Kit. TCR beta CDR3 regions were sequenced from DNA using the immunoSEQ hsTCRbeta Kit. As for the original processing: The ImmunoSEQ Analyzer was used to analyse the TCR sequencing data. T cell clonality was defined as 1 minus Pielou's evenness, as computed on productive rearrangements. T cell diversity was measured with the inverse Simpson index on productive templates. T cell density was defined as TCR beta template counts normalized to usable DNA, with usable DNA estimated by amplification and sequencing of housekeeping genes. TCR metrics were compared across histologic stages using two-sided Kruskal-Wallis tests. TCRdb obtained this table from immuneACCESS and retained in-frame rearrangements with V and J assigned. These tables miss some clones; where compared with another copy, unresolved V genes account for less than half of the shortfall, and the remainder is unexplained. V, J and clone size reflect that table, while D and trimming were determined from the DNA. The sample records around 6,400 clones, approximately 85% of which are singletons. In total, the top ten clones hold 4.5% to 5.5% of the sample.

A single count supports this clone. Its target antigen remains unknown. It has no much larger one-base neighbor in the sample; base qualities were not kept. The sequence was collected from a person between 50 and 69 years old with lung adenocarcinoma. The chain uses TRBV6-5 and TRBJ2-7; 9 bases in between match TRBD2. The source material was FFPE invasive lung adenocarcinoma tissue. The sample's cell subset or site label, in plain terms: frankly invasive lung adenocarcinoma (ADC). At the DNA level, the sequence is TGTGCCAGCAATTCCGGTAGCGGGAGAGTGGGCGAGCAGTACTTC. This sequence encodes CASNSGSGRVGEQYF.